This T cell receptor (beta chain) stems from a study of STAT3 mutations in large granular lymphocyte leukemia. This table comes from immunoSEQ multiplex PCR, and its TCRdb copy is limited to in-frame clones, with some not included. The sample has over 10,000 clones; around 76% are singletons. The study, taken as a whole, reports: In T-cell large granular lymphocyte leukemia, about half of patients showed multiple immunodominant subclonotypes. Treatment regimens differed across patients between samplings.

This CDR3 is 14 amino acids long. The ends were cut back, 7 bases at V and 4 bases at J, with 16 bases in the middle. From germline, CDR1 is LNHDA and CDR2 SQIVND (reference sequence). This clone was counted once. Its matching antigen is unknown. The chain combines TRBV19 with TRBJ1-1; D is ambiguous. Sequenced input: peripheral blood mononuclear cells. This clonotype was obtained from a man aged 55 to 70 with T-cell large granular lymphocyte leukemia. Some clones in this sample may be carry-over from other donors' samples. CDR3 coding DNA: TGTGCCAGTACCCCTAGGACCTCGGCCACTGAAGCTTTCTTT. The encoded protein is CASTPRTSATEAFF.